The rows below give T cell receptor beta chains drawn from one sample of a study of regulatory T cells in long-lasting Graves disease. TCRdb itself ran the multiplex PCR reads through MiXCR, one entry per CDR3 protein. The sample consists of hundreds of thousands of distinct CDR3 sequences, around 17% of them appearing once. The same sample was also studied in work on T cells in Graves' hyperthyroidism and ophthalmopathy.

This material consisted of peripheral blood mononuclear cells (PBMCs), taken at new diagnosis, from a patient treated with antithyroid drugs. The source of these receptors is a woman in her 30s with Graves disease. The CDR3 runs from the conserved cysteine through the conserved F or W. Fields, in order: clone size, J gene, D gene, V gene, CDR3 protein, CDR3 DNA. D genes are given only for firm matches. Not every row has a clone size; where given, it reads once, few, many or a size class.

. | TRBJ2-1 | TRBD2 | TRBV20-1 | CSARGGTSGSSYNEQFF | TGCAGTGCTAGAGGCGGGACTAGCGGGAGCTCCTACAATGAGCAGTTCTTC
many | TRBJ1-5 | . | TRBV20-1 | CSARDLSPSNQPQHF | TGCAGTGCTAGAGATCTCAGCCCTAGCAATCAGCCCCAGCATTTT
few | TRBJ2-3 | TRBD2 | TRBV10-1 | CASSPAGGPDTQYF | TGCGCCAGCAGTCCAGCGGGAGGGCCGGATACGCAGTATTTT
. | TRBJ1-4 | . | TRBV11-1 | CASSLMKSTNEKLFF | TGTGCCAGCAGCTTAATGAAGTCAACTAATGAAAAACTGTTTTTT
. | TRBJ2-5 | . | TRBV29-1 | CSVGILGAQTYNEQYF | TGCAGCGTTGGCATCCTTGGCGCACAAACCTACAATGAGCAGTACTTC
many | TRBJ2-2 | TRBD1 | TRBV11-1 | CASSLGQGVAGELFF | TGTGCCAGCAGCTTAGGACAGGGGGTCGCCGGGGAGCTGTTTTTT
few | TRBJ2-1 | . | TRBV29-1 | CSVSRRSHEQFF | TGCAGCGTTTCCCGCCGGAGCCATGAGCAGTTCTTC
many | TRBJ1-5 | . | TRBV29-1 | CSVSRGGNQPQHF | TGCAGCGTGAGCAGGGGAGGCAATCAGCCCCAGCATTTT
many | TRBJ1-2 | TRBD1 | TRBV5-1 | CATTDRNYGYTF | TGCGCCACCACGGACAGGAACTATGGCTACACCTTC
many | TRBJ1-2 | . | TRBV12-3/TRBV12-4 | CASSFRQSLSYGYTF | TGTGCCAGCAGTTTTCGACAGAGCCTATCCTATGGCTACACCTTC
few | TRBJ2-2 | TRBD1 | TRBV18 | CASSPTGTGDTGELFF | TGTGCCAGCTCACCTACCGGGACAGGGGACACCGGGGAGCTGTTTTTT
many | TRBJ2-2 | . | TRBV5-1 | CASSPQRGTGDTGELFF | TGCGCCAGCAGCCCCCAAAGAGGGACGGGAGACACCGGGGAGCTGTTTTTT
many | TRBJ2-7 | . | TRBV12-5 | CASGLASSGVGSYEQYF | TGTGCTAGTGGTTTGGCCTCTTCAGGGGTTGGCTCCTACGAGCAGTACTTC
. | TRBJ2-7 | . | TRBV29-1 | CSVEGWGQSSYEQYF | TGCAGCGTTGAGGGGTGGGGGCAGAGCTCCTACGAGCAGTACTTC
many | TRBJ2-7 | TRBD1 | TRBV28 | CASTRTGIKAYEQYF | TGTGCCAGCACCCGGACAGGCATAAAAGCCTACGAGCAGTACTTC
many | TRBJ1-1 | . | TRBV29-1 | CSVVPSPTRNTEAFF | TGCAGCGTTGTTCCATCCCCTACACGGAACACTGAAGCTTTCTTT
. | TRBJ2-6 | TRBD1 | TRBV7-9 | CASSQRQGAAGANVLTF | TGTGCCAGCAGCCAGAGACAGGGGGCGGCTGGGGCCAACGTCCTGACTTTC
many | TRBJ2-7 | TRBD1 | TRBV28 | CASRSLPGQLFF | TGTGCCAGCAGATCCTTGCCGGGACAGCTTTTCTTC
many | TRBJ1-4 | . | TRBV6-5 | CASSYPTGTTNEKLFF | TGTGCCAGCAGTTACCCCACAGGGACCACTAATGAAAAACTGTTTTTT
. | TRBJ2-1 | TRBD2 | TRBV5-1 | CASSWTSGSTNEQFF | TGCGCCAGCAGCTGGACTAGCGGGAGTACTAATGAGCAGTTCTTC
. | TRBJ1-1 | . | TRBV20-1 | CSASSSVNTEAFF | TGCAGTGCCAGCAGTTCAGTGAACACTGAAGCTTTCTTT
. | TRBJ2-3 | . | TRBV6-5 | CASSYSRAGQSSTDTQYF | TGTGCCAGCAGTTACTCTAGGGCGGGACAATCTAGCACAGATACGCAGTATTTT
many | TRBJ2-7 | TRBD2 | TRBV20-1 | CSARPPGLAGGYEQYF | TGCAGTGCTAGACCACCAGGACTAGCGGGAGGATACGAGCAGTACTTC
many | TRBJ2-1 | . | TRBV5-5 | CASSLVGGGHNEQFF | TGTGCCAGCAGCTTGGTTGGGGGAGGTCACAATGAGCAGTTCTTC
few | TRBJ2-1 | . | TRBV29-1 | CSVAPQFF | TGCAGCGTCGCCCCCCAGTTCTTC
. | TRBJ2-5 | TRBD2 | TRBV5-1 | CASSLGVGLAGEETQYF | TGCGCCAGCAGCTTGGGCGTGGGACTAGCGGGAGAAGAGACCCAGTACTTC
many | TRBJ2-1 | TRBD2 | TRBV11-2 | CASSLPIGLAGNEQFF | TGTGCCAGCAGCTTACCGATCGGACTAGCAGGCAATGAGCAGTTCTTC
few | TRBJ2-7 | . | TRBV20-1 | CSARRIQTYEQYF | TGCAGTGCTAGGAGGATTCAGACCTACGAGCAGTACTTC
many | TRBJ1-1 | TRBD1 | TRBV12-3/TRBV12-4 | CASSFVRGRFAFF | TGTGCCAGCAGTTTCGTCAGGGGGCGGTTTGCTTTCTTT
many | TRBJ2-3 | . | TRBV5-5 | CASSSTGGTDTQYF | TGTGCCAGCAGCTCCACGGGGGGCACAGATACGCAGTATTTT
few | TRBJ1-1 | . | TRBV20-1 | CSARVRGVNTEAFF | TGCAGTGCTAGAGTGAGGGGTGTGAACACTGAAGCTTTCTTT
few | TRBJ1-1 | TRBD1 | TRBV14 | CASSQEPPGQDPRGAFF | TGTGCCAGCAGCCAAGAGCCCCCGGGACAGGACCCTCGAGGAGCTTTCTTT
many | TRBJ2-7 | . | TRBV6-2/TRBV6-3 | CATSSGVSYEQYF | TGTGCCACCTCCTCAGGGGTTTCCTACGAGCAGTACTTC
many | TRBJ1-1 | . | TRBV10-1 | CASSEYRGEEAFF | TGCGCCAGCAGTGAGTACCGGGGTGAAGAAGCTTTCTTT
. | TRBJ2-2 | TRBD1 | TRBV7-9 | CASSLEQGATGELFF | TGTGCCAGCAGCTTGGAACAGGGGGCTACCGGGGAGCTGTTTTTT
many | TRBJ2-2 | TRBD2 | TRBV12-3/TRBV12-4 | CASSPSGRDTGELFF | TGTGCCAGCAGTCCTAGCGGGAGGGACACCGGGGAGCTGTTTTTT
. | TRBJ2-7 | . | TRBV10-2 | CASSLNSEAGTPYEQYF | TGCGCCAGCAGTCTAAACAGCGAGGCCGGGACCCCCTACGAGCAGTACTTC
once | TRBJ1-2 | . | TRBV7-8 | CASSLPGPNYGYTF | TGTGCCAGCAGCTTACCGGGACCGAACTATGGCTACACCTTC
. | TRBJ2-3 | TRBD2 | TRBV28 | CASRPSPWFAGEADTQYF | TGTGCCAGCAGGCCCTCCCCCTGGTTTGCGGGAGAAGCAGATACGCAGTATTTT
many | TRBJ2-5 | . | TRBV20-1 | CSAPTNRGYQETQYF | TGCAGTGCCCCCACCAATAGAGGGTACCAAGAGACCCAGTACTTC
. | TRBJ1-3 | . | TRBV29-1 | CSVFLGLGGNTIYF | TGCAGCGTTTTCCTGGGGCTCGGTGGAAACACCATATATTTT
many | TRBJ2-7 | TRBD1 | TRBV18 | CASSPYGGLDRGEQYF | TGTGCCAGCTCACCCTATGGGGGGCTGGACAGGGGCGAGCAGTACTTC
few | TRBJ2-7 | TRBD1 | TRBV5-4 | CASSSRDSTNEQYF | TGTGCCAGCAGCTCCCGGGACAGTACTAACGAGCAGTACTTC
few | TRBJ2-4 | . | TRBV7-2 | CASSFGAPNIQYF | TGTGCCAGCAGCTTCGGGGCACCCAACATTCAGTACTTC
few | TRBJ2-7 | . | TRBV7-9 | CATLRAAGYEQYF | TGTGCCACGCTAAGAGCAGCCGGCTACGAGCAGTACTTC
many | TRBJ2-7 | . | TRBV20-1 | CSARDLSAGTDTLYEQYF | TGCAGTGCTAGAGATCTGTCAGCTGGGACCGACACACTCTACGAGCAGTACTTC
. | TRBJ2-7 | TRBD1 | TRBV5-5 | CASSDGQGRPYEQYF | TGTGCCAGCAGTGACGGACAGGGGAGGCCCTACGAGCAGTACTTC
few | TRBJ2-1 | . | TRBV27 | CASSPGGQAQFF | TGTGCCAGCAGTCCCGGAGGGCAGGCGCAGTTCTTC
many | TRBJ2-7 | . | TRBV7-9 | CASSFRISYEQYF | TGTGCCAGCAGCTTCCGGATCTCCTACGAGCAGTACTTC